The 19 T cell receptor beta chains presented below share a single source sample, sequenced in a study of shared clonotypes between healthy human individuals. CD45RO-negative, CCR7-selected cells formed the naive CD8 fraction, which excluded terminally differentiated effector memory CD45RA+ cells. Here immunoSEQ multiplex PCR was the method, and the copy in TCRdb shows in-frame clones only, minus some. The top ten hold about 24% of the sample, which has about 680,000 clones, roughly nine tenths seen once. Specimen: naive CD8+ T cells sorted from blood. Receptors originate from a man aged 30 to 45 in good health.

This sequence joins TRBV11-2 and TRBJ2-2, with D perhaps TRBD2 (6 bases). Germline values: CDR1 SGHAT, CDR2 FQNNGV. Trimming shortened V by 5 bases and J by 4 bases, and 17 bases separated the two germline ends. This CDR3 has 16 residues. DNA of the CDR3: TGTGCCAGCAGCCTGCCATTGGGGGGAGTCACCGGGGAGCTGTTTTTT. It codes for CASSLPLGGVTGELFF.

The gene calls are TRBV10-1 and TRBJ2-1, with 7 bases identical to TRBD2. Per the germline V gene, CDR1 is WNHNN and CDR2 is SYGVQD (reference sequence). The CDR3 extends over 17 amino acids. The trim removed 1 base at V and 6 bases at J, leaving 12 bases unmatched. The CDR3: CASSEYEAGEIRNEQFF. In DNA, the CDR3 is TGCGCCAGCAGTGAGTACGAGGCGGGAGAAATTCGCAATGAGCAGTTCTTC.

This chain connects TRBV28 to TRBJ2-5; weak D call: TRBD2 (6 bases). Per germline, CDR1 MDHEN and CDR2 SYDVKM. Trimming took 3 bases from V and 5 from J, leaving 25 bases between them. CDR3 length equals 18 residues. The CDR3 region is CASSFEPSGLLPAETQYF. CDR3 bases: TGTGCCAGCAGTTTTGAGCCCTCGGGACTGCTCCCAGCTGAGACCCAGTACTTC. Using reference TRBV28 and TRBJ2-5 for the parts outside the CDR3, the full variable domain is DVKVTQSSRYLVKRTGEKVFLECVQDMDHENMFWYRQDPGLGLRLIYFSYDVKMKEKGDIPEGYSVSREKKERFSLILESASTNQTSMYLCASSFEPSGLLPAETQYFGPGTRLLVL.

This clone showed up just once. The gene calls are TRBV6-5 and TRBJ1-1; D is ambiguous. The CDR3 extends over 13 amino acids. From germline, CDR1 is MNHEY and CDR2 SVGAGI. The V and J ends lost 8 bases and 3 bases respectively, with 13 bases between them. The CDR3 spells CASQVTSYTEAFF. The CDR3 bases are TGTGCCAGCCAAGTTACTAGCTACACTGAAGCTTTCTTT.

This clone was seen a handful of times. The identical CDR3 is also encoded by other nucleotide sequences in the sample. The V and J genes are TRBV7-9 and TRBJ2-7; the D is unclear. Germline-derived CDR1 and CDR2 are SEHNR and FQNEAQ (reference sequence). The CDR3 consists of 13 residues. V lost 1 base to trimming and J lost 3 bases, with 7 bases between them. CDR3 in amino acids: CASSLEGYYEQYF. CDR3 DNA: TGTGCCAGCAGCTTAGAAGGTTACTACGAGCAGTACTTC.

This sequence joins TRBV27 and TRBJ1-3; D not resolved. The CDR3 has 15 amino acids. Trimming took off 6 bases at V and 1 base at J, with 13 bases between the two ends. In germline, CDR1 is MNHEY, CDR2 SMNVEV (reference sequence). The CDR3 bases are TGTGCCAGCAGCCCGGACGGCGTGTCTGGAAACACCATATATTTT. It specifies CASSPDGVSGNTIYF.

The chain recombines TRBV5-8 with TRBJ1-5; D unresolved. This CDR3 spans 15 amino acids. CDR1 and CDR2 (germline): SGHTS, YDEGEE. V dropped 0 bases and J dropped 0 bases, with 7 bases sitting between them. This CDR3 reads CASSLGQDSNQPQHF. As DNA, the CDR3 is TGTGCCAGCAGCTTGGGACAAGATAGCAATCAGCCCCAGCATTTT.

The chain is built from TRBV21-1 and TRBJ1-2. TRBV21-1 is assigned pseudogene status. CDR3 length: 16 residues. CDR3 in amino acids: CASSKDTWLPNYGYTF. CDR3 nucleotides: TGTGCCAGCAGCAAAGATACTTGGCTCCCGAACTATGGCTACACCTTC.

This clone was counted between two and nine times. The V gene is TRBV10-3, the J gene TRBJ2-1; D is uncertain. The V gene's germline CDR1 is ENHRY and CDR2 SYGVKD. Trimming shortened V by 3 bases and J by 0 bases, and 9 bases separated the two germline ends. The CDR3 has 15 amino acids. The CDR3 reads CAISDGSGSYNEQFF. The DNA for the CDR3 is TGTGCCATCAGTGACGGTTCAGGCTCCTACAATGAGCAGTTCTTC.

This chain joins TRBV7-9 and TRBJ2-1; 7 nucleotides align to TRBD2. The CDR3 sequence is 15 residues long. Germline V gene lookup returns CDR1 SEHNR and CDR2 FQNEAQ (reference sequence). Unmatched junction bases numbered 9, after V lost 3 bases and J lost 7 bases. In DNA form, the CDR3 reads TGTGCCAGCAGCTTTACTAGCGCTGAGGGGAATGAGCAGTTCTTC. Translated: CASSFTSAEGNEQFF.

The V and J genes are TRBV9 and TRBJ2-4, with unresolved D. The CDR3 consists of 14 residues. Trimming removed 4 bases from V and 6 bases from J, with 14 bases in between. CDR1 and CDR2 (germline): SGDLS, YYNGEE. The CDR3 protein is CASSSRSDINIQYF. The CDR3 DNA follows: TGTGCCAGCAGCTCGAGATCCGATATAAACATTCAGTACTTC.

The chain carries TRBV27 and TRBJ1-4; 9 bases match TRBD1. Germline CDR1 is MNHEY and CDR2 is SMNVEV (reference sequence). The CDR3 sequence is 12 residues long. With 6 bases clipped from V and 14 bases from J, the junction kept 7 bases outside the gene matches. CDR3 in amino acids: CASRSGQGNLFF. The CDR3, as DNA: TGTGCCAGCAGGTCGGGACAGGGTAACCTGTTTTTT.

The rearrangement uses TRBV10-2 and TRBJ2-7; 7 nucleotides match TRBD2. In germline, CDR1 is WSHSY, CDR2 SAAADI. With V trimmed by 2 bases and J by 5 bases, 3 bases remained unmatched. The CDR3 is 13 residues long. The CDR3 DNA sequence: TGCGCCAGCAGTGAGGGGGGGGACCACGAGCAGTACTTC. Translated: CASSEGGDHEQYF.

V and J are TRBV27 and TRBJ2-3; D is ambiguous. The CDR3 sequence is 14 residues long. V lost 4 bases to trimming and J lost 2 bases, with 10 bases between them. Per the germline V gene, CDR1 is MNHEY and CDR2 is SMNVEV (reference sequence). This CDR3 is CASSSVLPTDTQYF. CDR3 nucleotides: TGTGCCAGCAGTTCCGTGCTGCCCACAGATACGCAGTATTTT.

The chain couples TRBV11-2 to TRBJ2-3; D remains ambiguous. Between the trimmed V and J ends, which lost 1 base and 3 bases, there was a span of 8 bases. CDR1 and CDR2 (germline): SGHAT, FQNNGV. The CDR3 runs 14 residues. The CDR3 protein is CASSLVLATDTQYF. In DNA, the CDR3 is TGTGCCAGCAGCTTAGTTTTGGCGACAGATACGCAGTATTTT.

The CDR3 sequence is CASSFGVGHSYEQYF. The DNA for the CDR3 is TGTGCCAGCAGCTTCGGAGTTGGACACTCCTACGAGCAGTACTTC. The chain uses TRBV11-2 and TRBJ2-7, with D possibly TRBD1 on 5 matching bases. Germline CDR1 SGHAT, CDR2 FQNNGV. The CDR3 spans 15 residues. The germline V and J ends were trimmed by 3 bases and 0 bases, with 12 bases remaining between them. Full variable domain (outside the CDR3, taken from reference TRBV11-2 and TRBJ2-7): EAGVAQSPRYKIIEKRQSVAFWCNPISGHATLYWYQQILGQGPKLLIQFQNNGVVDDSQLPKDRFSAERLKGVDSTLKIQPAKLEDSAVYLCASSFGVGHSYEQYFGPGTRLTVT.

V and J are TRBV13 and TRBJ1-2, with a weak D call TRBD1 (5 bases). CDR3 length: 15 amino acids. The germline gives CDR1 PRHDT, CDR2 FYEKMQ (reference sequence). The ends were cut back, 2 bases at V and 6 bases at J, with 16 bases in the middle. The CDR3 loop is CASSLRGGRLDGYTF. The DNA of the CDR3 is TGTGCCAGCAGCTTACGCGGGGGACGGCTAGATGGCTACACCTTC. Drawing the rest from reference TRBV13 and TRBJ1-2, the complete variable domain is AAGVIQSPRHLIKEKRETATLKCYPIPRHDTVYWYQQGPGQDPQFLISFYEKMQSDKGSIPDRFSAQQFSDYHSELNMSSLELGDSALYFCASSLRGGRLDGYTFGSGTRLTVV.

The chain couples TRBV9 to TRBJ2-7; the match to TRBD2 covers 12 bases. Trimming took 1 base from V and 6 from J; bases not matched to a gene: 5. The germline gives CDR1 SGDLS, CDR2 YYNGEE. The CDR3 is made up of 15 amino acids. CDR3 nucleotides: TGTGCCAGCAGCGTAAGACTAGCGGGAGAGGGCGAGCAGTACTTC. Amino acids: CASSVRLAGEGEQYF.

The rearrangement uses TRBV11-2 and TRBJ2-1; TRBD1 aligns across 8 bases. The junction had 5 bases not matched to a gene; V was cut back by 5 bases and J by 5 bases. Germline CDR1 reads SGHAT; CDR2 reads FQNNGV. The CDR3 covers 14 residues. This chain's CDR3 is CASSTRTGHNEQFF. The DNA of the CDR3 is TGTGCCAGCAGCACTCGGACAGGGCACAATGAGCAGTTCTTC.